The text below deals with one T cell receptor beta chain. This specimen comes from a study of blood T cell repertoires in COVID-19. On the study more broadly: Acute and convalescent COVID-19 samples came from the United States, Italy and Spain.

Authors' data handling: Reference gene primer amplification gave nucleated cell count estimates. Only in-frame clones appear in the TCRdb table, and some are missing; sequencing was by immunoSEQ multiplex PCR. That table supplies the V and J calls and clone size; D and trimming were determined from the DNA. The sample includes more than 55,000 clones, nearly 95% of them seen just once. The CDR3 has 15 amino acids. Trimming shortened V by 4 bases and J by 5 bases, and 15 bases separated the two germline ends. Germline CDR1 and CDR2: SEHNR and FQNEAQ (reference sequence). The sequence was collected from a man in his fifties or sixties with active COVID-19. The material sequenced was peripheral blood. The rearrangement links TRBV7-9 to TRBJ2-1, with a weak D call TRBD2 (6 bases). The DNA for the CDR3 is TGTGCCAGCAGCTCCGCTCTTAGCGGAAACAATGAGCAGTTCTTC. Protein sequence: CASSSALSGNNEQFF.